This T cell receptor beta chain was recorded in a study of response to subunit inactivated influenza vaccine. This clonotype was seen only a few times. Its cognate antigen is unknown. In TCRdb, the RT-PCR reads were re-called with MiXCR into one record per CDR3 protein. The repertoire has approximately 520,000 distinct CDR3 sequences, 25% of them found once; the top ten carry 1.5% to 2%. General study points: Authors suggested seasonal influenza vaccinations each recruit few new T cells.

The germline V gene has CDR1 SGHVS and CDR2 FNYEAQ. V was pared by 1 base and J by 6 bases, with 10 bases between. This CDR3 has 15 amino acids. The TCR was taken from a man aged 45-60 years who received an inactivated influenza vaccine. V is TRBV7-6 and J is TRBJ1-6; D is perhaps TRBD1 (5 bases). Source: CD4+ T cells sorted from PBMCs, taken approximately 5 days after vaccination. CDR3 sequence reads: CASSLGDGFNSPLHF. CDR3 bases: TGTGCCAGCAGCTTAGGGGACGGATTTAATTCACCCCTCCACTTT.